This T cell receptor (beta chain) stems from a study of blood T cell repertoires in COVID-19. Turning to the study itself: The origin of the acute and convalescent COVID-19 samples was the United States, Italy and Spain. Sample material is recorded as cDNA or gDNA derived from T cells, B-cell-depleted T cells, or PBMCs.

This clone has a handful of counts. Germline CDR1 MNHEY, CDR2 SMNVEV (reference sequence). V lost 6 bases to trimming and J lost 4 bases, with 18 bases between them. This CDR3 is 15 amino acids long. Authors' analysis steps: Reference gene primer amplification in the assay estimated nucleated cell counts. The assay was immunoSEQ multiplex PCR, and TCRdb's table has in-frame clones only and misses some. V, J and clone size reflect that table, while D and trimming were determined from the DNA. This repertoire shows 50,000 to 75,000 clones, about 78% found once; its top ten account for 50%. Sequenced material: peripheral blood. This TCR derives from a woman of 80 years or more with acute or convalescent COVID-19. The J gene is TRBJ1-1, the V gene TRBV27, with D unclear. CDR3 residues: CASSRGIGSVTEAFF. The CDR3 DNA follows: TGTGCCAGCAGCCGAGGGATAGGATCGGTCACTGAAGCTTTCTTT.